What follows describes a single T cell receptor beta chain. These data come from a study of T cells in localized non-small cell lung cancer. Assay: immunoSEQ multiplex PCR; the TCRdb copy retains only in-frame clones and omits some. Among 70,000 or so clones, approximately 84% were seen once, and the ten largest hold 1% to 1.5%. Germline V gives CDR1 MRHNA, CDR2 SNTAGT. The germline V and J ends were trimmed by 4 bases and 8 bases, with 14 bases remaining between them. This CDR3 region has 14 residues. This chain connects TRBV6-4 to TRBJ1-4; no clear D. The source material was peripheral blood, sampled before any cancer treatment. The sequence came from an older female donor with stage I lung adenocarcinoma. For the CDR3, the DNA is TGTGCCAGCAGTGTGGAGGGTTTGGCAGAAAAACTGTTTTTT. Its protein product is CASSVEGLAEKLFF.